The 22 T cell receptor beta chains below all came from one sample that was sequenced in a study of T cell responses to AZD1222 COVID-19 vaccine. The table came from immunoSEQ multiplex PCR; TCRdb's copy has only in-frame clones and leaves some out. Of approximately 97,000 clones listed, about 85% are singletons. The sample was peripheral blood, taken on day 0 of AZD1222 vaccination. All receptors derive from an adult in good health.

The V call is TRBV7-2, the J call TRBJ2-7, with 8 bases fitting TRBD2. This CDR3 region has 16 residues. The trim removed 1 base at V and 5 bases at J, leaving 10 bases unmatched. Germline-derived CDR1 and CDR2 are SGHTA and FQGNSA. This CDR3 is CASSLVEREFTDEQYF. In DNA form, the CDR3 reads TGTGCCAGCAGCTTAGTCGAGCGGGAGTTTACCGACGAGCAGTACTTC. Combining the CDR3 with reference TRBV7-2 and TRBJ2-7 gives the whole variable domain GAGVSQSPSNKVTEKGKDVELRCDPISGHTALYWYRQSLGQGLEFLIYFQGNSAPDKSGLPSDRFSAERTGGSVSTLTIQRTQQEDSAVYLCASSLVEREFTDEQYFGPGTRLTVT.

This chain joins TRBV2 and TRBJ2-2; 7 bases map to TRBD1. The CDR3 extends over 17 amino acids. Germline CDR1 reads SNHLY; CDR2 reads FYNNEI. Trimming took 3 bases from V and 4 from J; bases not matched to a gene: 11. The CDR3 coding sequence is TGTGCCAGCAGTGAGATCCTAGGGGGCGCAGGCACCGGGGAGCTGTTTTTT. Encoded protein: CASSEILGGAGTGELFF.

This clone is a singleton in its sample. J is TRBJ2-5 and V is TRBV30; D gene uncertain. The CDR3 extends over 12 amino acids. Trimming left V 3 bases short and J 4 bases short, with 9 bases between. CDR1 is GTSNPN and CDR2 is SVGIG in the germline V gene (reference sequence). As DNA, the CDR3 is TGTGCCTGGAGGTTGGGGTTAGAGACCCAGTACTTC. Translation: CAWRLGLETQYF.

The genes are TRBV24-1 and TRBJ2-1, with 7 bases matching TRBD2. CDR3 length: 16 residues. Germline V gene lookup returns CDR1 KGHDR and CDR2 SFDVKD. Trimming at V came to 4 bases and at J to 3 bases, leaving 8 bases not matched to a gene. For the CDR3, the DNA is TGTGCCACCAGTGACCCGCTAGCGGAGTTCTACAATGAGCAGTTCTTC. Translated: CATSDPLAEFYNEQFF.

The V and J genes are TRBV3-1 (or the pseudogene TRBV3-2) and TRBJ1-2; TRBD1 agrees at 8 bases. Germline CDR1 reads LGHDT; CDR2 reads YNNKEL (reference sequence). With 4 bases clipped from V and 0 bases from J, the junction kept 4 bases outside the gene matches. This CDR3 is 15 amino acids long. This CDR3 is CASSPQGEANYGYTF. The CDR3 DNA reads TGTGCCAGCAGCCCACAGGGGGAAGCTAACTATGGCTACACCTTC.

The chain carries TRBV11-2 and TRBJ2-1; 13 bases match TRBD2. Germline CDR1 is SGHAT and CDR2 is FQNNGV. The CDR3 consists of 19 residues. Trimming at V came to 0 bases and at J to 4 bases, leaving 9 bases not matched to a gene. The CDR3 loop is CASSLDLPTSGGHYNEQFF. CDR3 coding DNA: TGTGCCAGCAGCTTAGATCTCCCGACTAGCGGGGGGCATTACAATGAGCAGTTCTTC.

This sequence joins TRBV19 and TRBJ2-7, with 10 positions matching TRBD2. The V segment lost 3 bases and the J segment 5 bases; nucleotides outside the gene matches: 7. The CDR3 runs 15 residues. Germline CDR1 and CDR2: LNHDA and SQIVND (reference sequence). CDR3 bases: TGTGCCAGTAGTATGTCGACTAGCGGGTGGAACGAGCAGTACTTC. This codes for CASSMSTSGWNEQYF.

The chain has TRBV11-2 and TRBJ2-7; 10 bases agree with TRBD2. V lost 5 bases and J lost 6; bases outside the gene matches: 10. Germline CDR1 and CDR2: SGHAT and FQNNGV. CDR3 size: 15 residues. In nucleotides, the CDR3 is TGTGCCAGCAGCCCAGCGGGAGGGCCTTTCGGCGAGCAGTACTTC. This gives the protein CASSPAGGPFGEQYF.

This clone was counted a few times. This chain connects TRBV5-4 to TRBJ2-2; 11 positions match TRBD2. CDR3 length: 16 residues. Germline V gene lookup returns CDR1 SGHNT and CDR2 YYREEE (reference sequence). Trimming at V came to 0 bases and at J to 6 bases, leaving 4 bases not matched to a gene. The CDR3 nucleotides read TGTGCCAGCAGCTTGGTAGCGGGGGGGCAGGCCGGGGAGCTGTTTTTT. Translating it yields CASSLVAGGQAGELFF.

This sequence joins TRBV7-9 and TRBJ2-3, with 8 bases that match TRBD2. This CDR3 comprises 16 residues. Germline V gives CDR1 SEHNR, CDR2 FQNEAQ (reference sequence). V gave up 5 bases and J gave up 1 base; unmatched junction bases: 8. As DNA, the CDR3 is TGTGCCAGCAGCGCCTGGGGGCGGGGGGGCACAGATACGCAGTATTTT. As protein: CASSAWGRGGTDTQYF.

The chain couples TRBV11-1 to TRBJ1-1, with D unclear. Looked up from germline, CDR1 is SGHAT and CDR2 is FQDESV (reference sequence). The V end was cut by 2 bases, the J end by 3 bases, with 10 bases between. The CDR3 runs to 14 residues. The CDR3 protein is CASSLNEADTEAFF. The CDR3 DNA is TGTGCCAGCAGCTTAAACGAGGCCGACACTGAAGCTTTCTTT.

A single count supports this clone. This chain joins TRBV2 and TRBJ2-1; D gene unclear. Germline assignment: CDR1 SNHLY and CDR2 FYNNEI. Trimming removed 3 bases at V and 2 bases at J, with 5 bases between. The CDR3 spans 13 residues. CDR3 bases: TGTGCCAGCAGTGATTTCGCCTACAATGAGCAGTTCTTC. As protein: CASSDFAYNEQFF.

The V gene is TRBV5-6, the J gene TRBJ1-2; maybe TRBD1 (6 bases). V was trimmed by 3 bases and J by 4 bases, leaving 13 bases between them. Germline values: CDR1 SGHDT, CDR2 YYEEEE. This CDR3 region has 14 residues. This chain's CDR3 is CASSSGQLIYGYTF. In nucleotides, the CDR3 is TGTGCCAGCAGCTCCGGACAGCTTATCTATGGCTACACCTTC.

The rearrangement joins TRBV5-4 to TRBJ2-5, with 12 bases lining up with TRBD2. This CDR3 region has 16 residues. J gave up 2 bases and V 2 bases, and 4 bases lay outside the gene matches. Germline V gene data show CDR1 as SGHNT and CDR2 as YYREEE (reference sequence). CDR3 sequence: CASSFSLAGGQETQYF. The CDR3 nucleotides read TGTGCCAGCAGCTTTAGCCTAGCGGGGGGGCAAGAGACCCAGTACTTC.

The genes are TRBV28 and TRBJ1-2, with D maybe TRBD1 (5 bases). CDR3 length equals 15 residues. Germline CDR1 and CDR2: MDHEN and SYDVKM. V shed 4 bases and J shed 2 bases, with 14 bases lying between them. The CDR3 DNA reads TGTGCCAGCAGTTCCGGGGGGTACCCAAACTATGGCTACACCTTC. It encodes CASSSGGYPNYGYTF.

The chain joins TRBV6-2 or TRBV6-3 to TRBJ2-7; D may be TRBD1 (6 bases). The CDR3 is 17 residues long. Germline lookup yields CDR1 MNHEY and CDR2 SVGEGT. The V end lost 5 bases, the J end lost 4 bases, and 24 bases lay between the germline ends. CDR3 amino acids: CASSLNLQGMAGYEQYF. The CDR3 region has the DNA TGTGCCAGCAGTCTAAACTTACAGGGAATGGCTGGTTACGAGCAGTACTTC.

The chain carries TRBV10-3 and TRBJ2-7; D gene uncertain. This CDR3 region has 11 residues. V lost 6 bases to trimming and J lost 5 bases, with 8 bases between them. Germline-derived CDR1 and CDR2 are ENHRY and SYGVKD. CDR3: CAIRVGHEQYF. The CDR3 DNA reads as TGTGCCATCAGGGTCGGGCACGAGCAGTACTTC.

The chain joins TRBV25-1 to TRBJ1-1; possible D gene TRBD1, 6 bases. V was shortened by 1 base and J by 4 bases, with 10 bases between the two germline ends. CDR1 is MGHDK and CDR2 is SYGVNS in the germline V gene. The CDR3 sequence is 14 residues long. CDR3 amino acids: CASSELTGPTEAFF. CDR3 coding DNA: TGTGCCAGCAGTGAATTGACAGGCCCCACTGAAGCTTTCTTT. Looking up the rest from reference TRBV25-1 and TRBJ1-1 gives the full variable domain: EADIYQTPRYLVIGTGKKITLECSQTMGHDKMYWYQQDPGMELHLIHYSYGVNSTEKGDLSSESTVSRIRTEHFPLTLESARPSHTSQYLCASSELTGPTEAFFGQGTRLTVV.

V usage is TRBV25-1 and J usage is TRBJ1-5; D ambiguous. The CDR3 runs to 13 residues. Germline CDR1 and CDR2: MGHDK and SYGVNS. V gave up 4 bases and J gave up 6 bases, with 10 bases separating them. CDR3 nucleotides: TGTGCCAGCAGTGCCCAACATGGTCAGCCCCAGCATTTT. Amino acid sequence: CASSAQHGQPQHF.

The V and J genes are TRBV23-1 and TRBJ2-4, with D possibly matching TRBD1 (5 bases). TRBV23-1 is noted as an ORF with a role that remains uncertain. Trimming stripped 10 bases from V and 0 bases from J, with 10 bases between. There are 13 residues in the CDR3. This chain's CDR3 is CATQTAAKNIQYF. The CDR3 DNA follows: TGCGCCACCCAGACAGCAGCCAAAAACATTCAGTACTTC.

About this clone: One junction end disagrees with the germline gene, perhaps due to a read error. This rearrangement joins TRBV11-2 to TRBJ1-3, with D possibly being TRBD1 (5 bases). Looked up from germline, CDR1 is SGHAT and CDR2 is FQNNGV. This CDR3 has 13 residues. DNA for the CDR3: TGTGCCAGCAGCTTAGCGGGGCGGGGCACCCCCTTTTTT. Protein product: CASSLAGRGTPFF.

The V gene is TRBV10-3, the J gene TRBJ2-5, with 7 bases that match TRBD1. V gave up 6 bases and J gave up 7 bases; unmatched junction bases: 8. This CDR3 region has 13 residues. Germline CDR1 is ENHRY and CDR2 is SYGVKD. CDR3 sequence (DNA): TGTGCCATCAGACAGGGGCAAGAAGGGACCCAGTACTTC. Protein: CAIRQGQEGTQYF.